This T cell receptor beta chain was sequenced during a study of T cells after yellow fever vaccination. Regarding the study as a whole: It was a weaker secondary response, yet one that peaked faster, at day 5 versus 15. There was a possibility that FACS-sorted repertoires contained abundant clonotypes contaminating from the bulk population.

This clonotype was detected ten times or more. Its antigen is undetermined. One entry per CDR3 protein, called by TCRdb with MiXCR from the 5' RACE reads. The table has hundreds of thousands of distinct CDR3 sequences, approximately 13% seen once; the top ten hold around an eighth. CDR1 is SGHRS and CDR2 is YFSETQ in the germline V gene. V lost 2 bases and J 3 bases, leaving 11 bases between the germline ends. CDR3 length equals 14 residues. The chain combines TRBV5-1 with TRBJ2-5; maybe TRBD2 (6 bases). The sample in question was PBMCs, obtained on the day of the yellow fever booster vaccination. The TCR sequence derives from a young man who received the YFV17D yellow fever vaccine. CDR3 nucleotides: TGCGCCAGCAGCTTTGGGGGGACGGAAGAGACCCAGTACTTC. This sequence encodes CASSFGGTEETQYF.